Below are 9 T cell receptor beta chains sequenced from a single sample in a study of cytomegalovirus exposure and HLA in healthy donors. It was with 60 Vbeta and 13 Jbeta primers that the PCR ran. The data were produced by immunoSEQ multiplex PCR, yet TCRdb's version contains in-frame clones alone and is incomplete. The sample lists roughly 130,000 clones; 75% to 85% were seen once. Material for sequencing was PBMCs. These receptors all come from a man aged 30 to 39 in good health and CMV-seronegative.

The J gene is TRBJ2-2, the V gene TRBV4-2; TRBD2 agrees at 9 bases. V lost 6 bases to trimming and J lost 8 bases; unmatched junction nucleotides: 13. The CDR3 is 16 amino acids. From germline, CDR1 is LGHNA and CDR2 YNFKEQ. The CDR3, as DNA: TGTGCCAGCAGGCTAGCGGGGAGGGGGCGTGGGGGGGAGCTGTTTTTT. Protein: CASRLAGRGRGGELFF.

The V gene is TRBV7-3, the J gene TRBJ1-1; 8 positions match TRBD1. The CDR3 loop spans 13 amino acids. Germline V gene data show CDR1 as SGHTA and CDR2 as FQGTGA. V shed 2 bases, J shed 7 bases, and the junction held 3 bases outside the gene matches. CDR3 nucleotides: TGTGCCAGCAGCTTATACAGGGGGGGTGAAGCTTTCTTT. Translated: CASSLYRGGEAFF. Supplemented by reference TRBV7-3 and TRBJ1-1, the full variable domain reads GAGVSQTPSNKVTEKGKYVELRCDPISGHTALYWYRQSLGQGPEFLIYFQGTGAADDSGLPNDRFFAVRPEGSVSTLKIQRTERGDSAVYLCASSLYRGGEAFFGQGTRLTVV.

The V call is TRBV19, the J call TRBJ2-1; TRBD2 matches at 10 bases. The CDR3 extends over 16 amino acids. J was trimmed by 6 bases and V by 5 bases; bases with no gene match: 10. CDR1 and CDR2 (germline): LNHDA, SQIVND (reference sequence). The CDR3 bases are TGTGCCAGTAGTTTTACCAGCGGGAGGGCTTTCAATGAGCAGTTCTTC. Amino acid sequence: CASSFTSGRAFNEQFF.

This clone was detected once. This chain links TRBV12-5 with TRBJ2-1; TRBD2 matches at 8 bases. Germline CDR1 is LGHNT and CDR2 is FRNRAP. J lost 6 bases, V lost 0 bases, and 10 bases had no gene match. The length of the CDR3 is 17 residues. CDR3: CASGLVLGGRSGNEQFF. DNA for the CDR3: TGTGCTAGTGGTTTGGTACTGGGCGGGAGGAGTGGCAATGAGCAGTTCTTC.

This chain uses TRBV11-2 with TRBJ2-3, with 9 bases fitting TRBD2. CDR3 size: 17 residues. Germline CDR1 and CDR2: SGHAT and FQNNGV. V trimming: 5 bases; J trimming: 4 bases; junction bases outside the gene matches: 13. The CDR3 region is CASSPRGAGGPADTQYF. CDR3 sequence (DNA): TGTGCCAGCAGCCCCCGTGGGGCGGGAGGGCCGGCAGATACGCAGTATTTT.

V usage is TRBV9 and J usage is TRBJ1-1; 10 bases match TRBD1. CDR1 is SGDLS, CDR2 YYNGEE, per germline. J was trimmed by 4 bases and V by 2 bases; bases with no gene match: 2. The CDR3 length is 14 residues. CDR3 in DNA: TGTGCCAGCAGCGTTGGACAGGGGGGCACTGAAGCTTTCTTT. Protein: CASSVGQGGTEAFF. Complete variable domain (other parts from reference TRBV9 and TRBJ1-1): DSGVTQTPKHLITATGQRVTLRCSPRSGDLSVYWYQQSLDQGLQFLIQYYNGEERAKGNILERFSAQQFPDLHSELNLSSLELGDSALYFCASSVGQGGTEAFFGQGTRLTVV.

A few counts support this clone. The rearrangement joins TRBV28 to TRBJ1-1; no reliable D call. The CDR3 is made up of 14 amino acids. From germline, CDR1 is MDHEN and CDR2 SYDVKM. V lost 4 bases and J 1 base, leaving 10 bases between the germline ends. The CDR3 reads CASSSLSRNTEAFF. CDR3 coding DNA: TGTGCCAGCAGTTCATTGTCGAGGAACACTGAAGCTTTCTTT.

This clone was seen more than once but under ten times. The chain carries TRBV6-6 and TRBJ1-1, with D unclear. CDR1 MNHNY and CDR2 SVGAGI come from the germline V gene (reference sequence). The V and J ends lost 6 bases and 6 bases respectively, with 17 bases between them. The CDR3 is 14 amino acids. CDR3 sequence: CASRYVALGAEAFF. CDR3 nucleotides: TGTGCCAGCAGATACGTGGCCCTCGGGGCTGAAGCTTTCTTT.

A word on this clone: The same CDR3 also results from other DNA sequences found in this sample. This sequence joins TRBV7-9 and TRBJ1-1, with no clear D. Germline CDR1 reads SEHNR; CDR2 reads FQNEAQ (reference sequence). The CDR3 is 13 residues long. The germline V and J ends were trimmed by 3 bases and 3 bases, with 8 bases remaining between them. CDR3 amino acids: CASSFLVDTEAFF. CDR3 bases: TGTGCCAGCAGCTTTCTCGTAGACACTGAAGCTTTCTTT.